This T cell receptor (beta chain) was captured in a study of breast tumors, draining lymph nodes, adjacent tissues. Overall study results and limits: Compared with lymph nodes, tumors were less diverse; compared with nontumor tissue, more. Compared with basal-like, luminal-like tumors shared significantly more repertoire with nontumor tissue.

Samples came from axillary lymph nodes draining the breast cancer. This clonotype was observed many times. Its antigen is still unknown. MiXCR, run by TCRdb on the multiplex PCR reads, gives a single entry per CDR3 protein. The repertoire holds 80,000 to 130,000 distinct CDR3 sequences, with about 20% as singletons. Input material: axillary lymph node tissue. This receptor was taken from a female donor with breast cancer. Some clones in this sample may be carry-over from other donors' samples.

CDR3 sequence reads: CAIREGAQGYGYTF. The CDR3 nucleotides are TGTGCCATCAGGGAGGGGGCCCAGGGCTATGGCTACACCTTC. This chain joins TRBV10-3 and TRBJ1-2; 7 nucleotides match TRBD1. Trimming at V came to 6 bases and at J to 4 bases, leaving 8 bases not matched to a gene. The length of the CDR3 is 14 residues. Germline CDR1 reads ENHRY; CDR2 reads SYGVKD.